Below are 12 T cell receptor beta chains sequenced from a single sample in a study of T cell responses to AZD1222 COVID-19 vaccine. Only in-frame clones appear in the TCRdb table, and some are missing; sequencing was by immunoSEQ multiplex PCR. The sample yields about 100,000 clones, 80% to 90% seen once. The sequencing used peripheral blood, collected on day 0 of AZD1222 vaccination. The source of these receptors is an adult in good health.

The rearrangement joins TRBV7-9 to TRBJ2-5, with D perhaps matching TRBD2 (6 bases). Germline V CDR1 and CDR2: SEHNR, FQNEAQ (reference sequence). V was cut by 3 bases and J by 5 bases, with 16 bases left in between. The CDR3 is 15 residues long. CDR3 bases: TGTGCCAGCAGCTTGCGGCAGGGTCGGGGGGAGACCCAGTACTTC. Translation gives CASSLRQGRGETQYF.

V is TRBV5-4 and J is TRBJ1-4, with D perhaps matching TRBD1 (5 bases). The CDR3 is 15 residues long. Trimming took off 0 bases at V and 5 bases at J, with 11 bases between the two ends. Looked up from germline, CDR1 is SGHNT and CDR2 is YYREEE (reference sequence). In DNA form, the CDR3 reads TGTGCCAGCAGCTTGGAGGGGCAACTAAATGAAAAACTGTTTTTT. Its protein product is CASSLEGQLNEKLFF.

This sequence joins TRBV7-9 and TRBJ2-7; tentative D call: TRBD2 (5 bases). The CDR3 is 13 amino acids. Looked up from germline, CDR1 is SEHNR and CDR2 is FQNEAQ (reference sequence). V dropped 3 bases and J dropped 0 bases, with 6 bases sitting between them. This chain's CDR3 is CASSLTTSYEQYF. CDR3 sequence (DNA): TGTGCCAGCAGCTTGACTACCTCCTACGAGCAGTACTTC.

The rearrangement joins TRBV7-2 to TRBJ1-6, with D perhaps matching TRBD1 (5 bases). Per the germline V gene, CDR1 is SGHTA and CDR2 is FQGNSA. The ends were cut back, 1 base at V and 6 bases at J, with 10 bases in the middle. The CDR3 is 15 amino acids. CDR3 sequence (DNA): TGTGCCAGCAGCTTAGTGTGGCAGGGTAATTCACCCCTCCACTTT. This codes for CASSLVWQGNSPLHF.

The rearrangement uses TRBV10-2 and TRBJ1-3; a possible D gene is TRBD1 (5 bases). V lost 10 bases, J lost 4 bases, and 14 bases lay in between. The CDR3 length is 13 residues. Germline assignment: CDR1 WSHSY and CDR2 SAAADI. In DNA form, the CDR3 reads TGCGCCACCGTCGGGGGGTCCGGAAACACCATATATTTT. It codes for CATVGGSGNTIYF.

The gene calls are TRBV6-1 and TRBJ1-1; D uncertain. Germline values: CDR1 MNHNS, CDR2 SASEGT. Between the trimmed V and J ends, which lost 6 bases and 6 bases, there was a span of 17 bases. There are 14 residues in the CDR3. This chain's CDR3 is CASSHSTARAEAFF. The CDR3 DNA sequence: TGTGCCAGCAGCCACTCAACAGCCCGGGCTGAAGCTTTCTTT.

The V call is TRBV7-2, the J call TRBJ2-7; D not resolved. This CDR3 has 15 residues. Trimming took off 4 bases at V and 3 bases at J, with 16 bases between the two ends. Germline-derived CDR1 and CDR2 are SGHTA and FQGNSA. The CDR3 nucleotides read TGTGCCAGCAGCTCCGGCAATATTGGATACTACGAGCAGTACTTC. Residues: CASSSGNIGYYEQYF.

V is TRBV28 and J is TRBJ2-7; TRBD2 matches 7 bases. Germline-derived CDR1 and CDR2 are MDHEN and SYDVKM. V shed 10 bases, J shed 4 bases, and the junction held 13 bases outside the gene matches. The CDR3 consists of 14 residues. Here the CDR3 DNA reads TGTGCCATCTCGGGGACTAACACTCTGTACGAGCAGTACTTC. Translating it yields CAISGTNTLYEQYF. The full variable domain, in which reference TRBV28 and TRBJ2-7 provide the parts outside the CDR3, is DVKVTQSSRYLVKRTGEKVFLECVQDMDHENMFWYRQDPGLGLRLIYFSYDVKMKEKGDIPEGYSVSREKKERFSLILESASTNQTSMYLCAISGTNTLYEQYFGPGTRLTVT.

The chain recombines TRBV24-1 with TRBJ2-1; D is perhaps TRBD1 (6 bases). The CDR3 loop spans 14 amino acids. Trimming shortened V by 0 bases and J by 9 bases, and 11 bases separated the two germline ends. Looked up from germline, CDR1 is KGHDR and CDR2 is SFDVKD. The CDR3: CATSDLQRDTEQFF. CDR3 DNA: TGTGCCACCAGTGATTTGCAAAGGGACACTGAGCAGTTCTTC.

This rearrangement joins TRBV6-4 to TRBJ2-1; D may match TRBD1 or TRBD2 (5 bases each). Trimming took off 5 bases at V and 2 bases at J, with 13 bases between the two ends. Looked up from germline, CDR1 is MRHNA and CDR2 is SNTAGT. The CDR3 length is 15 residues. The CDR3 DNA reads as TGTGCCAGCAGTATCGAGAGGGACGCCTACAATGAGCAGTTCTTC. This encodes CASSIERDAYNEQFF.

The CDR3 protein is CASSRGQGYSGANVLTF. CDR3 in DNA: TGTGCCAGCAGTCGTGGACAGGGGTACTCTGGGGCCAACGTCCTGACTTTC. This chain connects TRBV6-2 or TRBV6-3 to TRBJ2-6, with 9 bases that match TRBD1. Germline trimming cut 5 bases from V and 0 bases from J; bases unmatched to any gene: 5. The CDR3 contains 17 residues. CDR1 is MNHEY, CDR2 SVGEGT, per germline.

This clone appeared once. The chain carries TRBV5-1 and TRBJ1-2; 8 positions match TRBD1. V lost 4 bases and J lost 0; bases outside the gene matches: 2. CDR1 SGHRS and CDR2 YFSETQ come from the germline V gene. This CDR3 has 14 amino acids. The CDR3 sequence: CASSETGANYGYTF. CDR3 DNA sequence: TGCGCCAGCAGCGAGACAGGGGCTAACTATGGCTACACCTTC.